This is a list of T cell receptor beta chains from one sample in a study of shared clonotypes between healthy human individuals. Profiling relied on immunoSEQ multiplex PCR, and the TCRdb table lists in-frame clones only, not all of them. Among over a million clones listed, approximately 96% were seen once. Sequenced: naive CD4+ T cells sorted from blood. The receptors here all came from a man younger than 40 in good health. CDR3s include the opening cysteine and the closing phenylalanine or tryptophan. D genes are given only for firm matches. Clone size is given for some rows only: seen once, a few or many times, or a class if the clone is expanded.

D gene	clone size	V gene	J gene	CDR3 DNA	CDR3 protein
-	-	TRBV2	TRBJ1-2	TGTGCCAGCAGTGTGCCGGGACACAGCCTGGCGGATGGGGGCTACACCTTC	CASSVPGHSLADGGYTF
-	-	TRBV9	TRBJ2-7	TGTGCCAGCAGCGAAACTACTACCTCCTACGAGCAGTACTTC	CASSETTTSYEQYF
-	once	TRBV15	TRBJ2-7	TGTGCCACCAGCAGAGAGGGACAACGACCCTACGAGCAGTACTTC	CATSREGQRPYEQYF
-	-	TRBV2	TRBJ1-5	TGTGCCAGCGGACCTTCCGGTCAGCCCCAGCATTTT	CASGPSGQPQHF
-	-	TRBV2	TRBJ2-4	TGTGCCAGCATTTCCCCGGGGGCCAAAAACATTCAGTACTTC	CASISPGAKNIQYF
TRBD2	-	TRBV10-3	TRBJ2-1	TGTGCCATCAGCGACATAGCGGGAGGCCCGAATGAGCAGTTCTTC	CAISDIAGGPNEQFF
-	-	TRBV7-2	TRBJ1-2	TGTGCCAGCAGCTTAGAGGGGCCGACTTATGGCTACACCTTC	CASSLEGPTYGYTF
-	-	TRBV7-2	TRBJ1-3	TGTGCCAGCAGCCCTCCGCTCGGAAACACCATATATTTT	CASSPPLGNTIYF
TRBD2	-	TRBV30	TRBJ2-1	TGTGCCTGGGGGAGCGGGAGAAGCTACAATGAGCAGTTCTTC	CAWGSGRSYNEQFF
TRBD1	-	TRBV30	TRBJ1-2	TGTGCCTGGGGGCCGACAGGGAATGGCTACACCTTC	CAWGPTGNGYTF
TRBD2	-	TRBV5-1	TRBJ2-1	TGCGCCAGCAGCACCGGACTAGCGGGCCACAATGAGCAGTTCTTC	CASSTGLAGHNEQFF
-	-	TRBV2	TRBJ2-7	TGTGCCAGCAGTAGGGGAGTTCTCTACGAGCAGTACTTC	CASSRGVLYEQYF
-	-	TRBV18	TRBJ2-2	TGTGCCAGCTCACCACCGCGAGTGAGATACACCGGGGAGCTGTTTTTT	CASSPPRVRYTGELFF
-	few	TRBV7-9	TRBJ1-1	TGTGCCAGCAGCTTAGGGAGTGAAGCTTTCTTT	CASSLGSEAFF
-	-	TRBV14	TRBJ1-2	TGTGCCAGCAGCCATAGGCGGGGGCTTGGCTACACCTTC	CASSHRRGLGYTF
-	-	TRBV11-2	TRBJ2-2	TGTGCCAGCAGCTCCCGGACAGCCGGGGAGCTGTTTTTT	CASSSRTAGELFF
TRBD1	-	TRBV14	TRBJ1-2	TGTGCCAGCAGCAGACCGGACAGGGACTATGGCTACACCTTC	CASSRPDRDYGYTF
TRBD1	-	TRBV5-5	TRBJ2-5	TGTGCCAGCAGCCCAACAGGGGGCGTGTGGCAAGAGACCCAGTACTTC	CASSPTGGVWQETQYF
-	-	TRBV28	TRBJ1-3	TGTGCCAGCAGTGCCCCCGGGACGGGTGGAAACACCATATATTTT	CASSAPGTGGNTIYF
-	-	TRBV4-2	TRBJ2-7	TGTGCCAGCAGCCAAGAGGTCGCGACGAAATACGAGCAGTACTTC	CASSQEVATKYEQYF
-	-	TRBV7-2	TRBJ2-5	TGTGCCAGCAGCTTAGGCACTGAGCGGTTCTTTTTCGACTTC	CASSLGTERFFFDF
-	-	TRBV28	TRBJ1-1	TGTGCCAGCAGACCGGGCTCACCGAACACTGAAGCTTTCTTT	CASRPGSPNTEAFF
TRBD2	-	TRBV5-1	TRBJ2-5	TGCGCCAGCAGCCTGGTGGCGGGAGACCTAACCCAGTACTTC	CASSLVAGDLTQYF
-	-	TRBV18	TRBJ2-7	TGTGCCAGCTCACCAGAAATAACAACCTACGAGCAGTACTTC	CASSPEITTYEQYF
TRBD1	-	TRBV7-2	TRBJ2-3	TGTGCCAGCAGCTCCCTCTGGACAGGGAAGGCAGATACGCAGTATTTT	CASSSLWTGKADTQYF
TRBD1	-	TRBV7-2	TRBJ1-1	TGTGCCAGCAGCTTCGACAGGGGCAATGAAGCTTTCTTT	CASSFDRGNEAFF
TRBD1	-	TRBV27	TRBJ2-7	TGTGCCAGCAGTTCTCCTACAGGGGGCAGCTACGAGCAGTACTTC	CASSSPTGGSYEQYF
-	-	TRBV6-4	TRBJ2-3	TGTGCCAGCAGTGACTCACCACAGCTCACAGATACGCAGTATTTT	CASSDSPQLTDTQYF
-	-	TRBV7-2	TRBJ2-7	TGTGCCAGCAGCCAGGGGGGTCTAGTTACCTACGAGCAGTACTTC	CASSQGGLVTYEQYF
-	-	TRBV7-8	TRBJ1-2	TGTGCCAGCAGCCCCGCAGGGGTAGTTGGCTATGGCTACACCTTC	CASSPAGVVGYGYTF
-	-	TRBV25-1	TRBJ2-5	TGTGCCAGCAGTGAGGAGCCAAGAGAGACCCAGTACTTC	CASSEEPRETQYF
TRBD2	-	TRBV5-1	TRBJ2-1	TGCGCCAGCAGCCCTTTAGCGGGAGGTCAAAATGAGCAGTTCTTC	CASSPLAGGQNEQFF
-	-	TRBV19	TRBJ2-7	TGTGCCAGTAGTATAAAAGGGTTTCGTGCCGAGCAGTACTTC	CASSIKGFRAEQYF
-	-	TRBV10-3	TRBJ2-3	TGTGCCATCAGCCTCACAGATACGCAGTATTTT	CAISLTDTQYF
TRBD2	-	TRBV25-1	TRBJ2-7	TGTGCCAGCCGGGGACTAGCGGGAGTCTTCGAGCAGTACTTC	CASRGLAGVFEQYF
TRBD1	-	TRBV6-6	TRBJ1-2	TGTGCCAGCAGCCCCCGGCGGCAGGGGGTAGGGTATGGCTACACCTTC	CASSPRRQGVGYGYTF
-	once	TRBV6-1	TRBJ1-2	TGTGCCAGCAGTGGTGCCGGGGGGAAGGGACCGTATGGCTACACCTTC	CASSGAGGKGPYGYTF
-	-	TRBV6-5	TRBJ1-5	TGTGCCAGCAGGAGGGCTCATAGCAATCAGCCCCAGCATTTT	CASRRAHSNQPQHF
TRBD2	-	TRBV7-8	TRBJ2-7	TGTGCCAGCAGCTTACTCCGGGAGGCCTACGAGCAGTACTTC	CASSLLREAYEQYF
-	-	TRBV6-6	TRBJ1-5	TGTGCCAGCAGTTACTTAGGACCGAATAGCAATCAGCCCCAGCATTTT	CASSYLGPNSNQPQHF
TRBD2	-	TRBV28	TRBJ2-1	TGTGCCAGCAGTTGGACTAGCGGAGTATACAATGAGCAGTTCTTC	CASSWTSGVYNEQFF
-	-	TRBV4-2	TRBJ1-5	TGTGCCAGCAGCCAAGGTGCCCAGCTCGAGCCCCAGCATTTT	CASSQGAQLEPQHF
-	-	TRBV5-8	TRBJ2-7	TGTGCCAGCAGTCCGGGACTGGGCGGTATCTACGAGCAGTACTTC	CASSPGLGGIYEQYF
-	-	TRBV7-9	TRBJ2-1	TGTGCCAGCACCCCCAGGGTGCAGGGGCCCAGCTCCTACAATGAGCAGTTCTTC	CASTPRVQGPSSYNEQFF
TRBD2	-	TRBV27	TRBJ2-7	TGTGCCAGCAGATTACAAGGGACTACCACCACGAAGAGTACCTACGAGCAGTACTTC	CASRLQGTTTTKSTYEQYF
TRBD1	-	TRBV15	TRBJ2-3	TGTGCCACCAGCGGTGGACAGGGCCCCACAGATACGCAGTATTTT	CATSGGQGPTDTQYF
TRBD2	-	TRBV28	TRBJ2-7	TGTGCCAGCAGGGGGCCTAGCGGGGGCTCCTACGAGCAGTACTTC	CASRGPSGGSYEQYF
-	-	TRBV19	TRBJ1-2	TGTGCCAGTAGTACCCGAACTATCTATGGCTACACCTTC	CASSTRTIYGYTF
-	-	TRBV25-1	TRBJ2-3	TGTGCCAGCAGTGAAATAGACAGACCGGCAGATACGCAGTATTTT	CASSEIDRPADTQYF
-	-	TRBV10-3	TRBJ1-5	TGTGCCATCAGTGGGGCCGGGATAAATCAGCCCCAGCATTTT	CAISGAGINQPQHF
-	-	TRBV5-1	TRBJ2-3	TGCGCCAGCAGCTTAAGTTTCCGACAGAGCACAGATACGCAGTATTTT	CASSLSFRQSTDTQYF
TRBD2	-	TRBV10-3	TRBJ2-7	TGTGCCATCAGTGAGTCGGTGGCGGGACTAGCGGGCGAGCAGTACTTC	CAISESVAGLAGEQYF
TRBD1	-	TRBV18	TRBJ1-4	TGTGCCAGCTCACCACCTGGACAGGCGTATAATGAAAAACTGTTTTTT	CASSPPGQAYNEKLFF